This TCR beta chain originates from a study of blood T cells in healthy people across ages. Concerning this clonotype: As yet, its antigen is unknown. This likely comes from a read error, as the CDR3 has no conserved phenylalanine or tryptophan at its end.

The germline V gene has CDR1 KGHDR and CDR2 SFDVKD. With V trimmed by 4 bases and J by 6 bases, 8 bases remained unmatched. CDR3 length: 16 amino acids. Study results and caveats: While age rose, TCR beta diversity per million T cells dropped in a roughly linear way.

Combining a sample-barcoded 5' primer with a J-beta primer mix, a second PCR ran for about 7 to 11 cycles. Using its own MiXCR run on the 5' RACE reads, TCRdb lists one record per CDR3 protein. The data show roughly 500,000 distinct CDR3 sequences, less than 25% seen once. The same data also contributed to another study, on T cells of mothers and their children. That study adds: Input to cDNA synthesis comprised all extracted RNA, at a ratio of about 1.4 ug per 15 ul.

Sequencing input: blood. The rearrangement joins TRBV24-1 to TRBJ1-4, with 9 positions matching TRBD1. This TCR came from a boy between 5 and 17 years old in good health. The CDR3 protein is CATSDFRTGEDEKLFL. CDR3 nucleotides: TGTGCCACCAGTGACTTTAGGACAGGGGAAGATGAAAAACTGTTTCTT.